This record concerns one T cell receptor (beta chain) sequence. This entry belongs to a study of CD8 T cells in Susac syndrome. RNA totalling roughly 0.45 to 1 ug underwent reverse transcription with random hexamers. A single record per CDR3 protein comes from TCRdb applying MiXCR to the immunoSEQ multiplex PCR reads. The sample has around 70,000 distinct CDR3 sequences; over 85% are singletons. This sequence originates from a human donor with multiple sclerosis. Material for sequencing was CD8+ T cells from PBMCs.

The CDR3 DNA is TGTGCCAGTAATCCCGGGCTAGGGGCCAGCGGGAGAGATGAGCAGTTCTTC. This gives the protein CASNPGLGASGRDEQFF. The rearrangement links TRBV19 to TRBJ2-1; 8 positions agree with TRBD2. The V gene's germline CDR1 is LNHDA and CDR2 SQIVND (reference sequence). This CDR3 spans 17 amino acids. The junction had 19 bases not matched to a gene; V was cut back by 7 bases and J by 8 bases.